This TCR beta chain is drawn from a study of blood T cells in healthy people across ages. Findings and limits, study-wide: Conclusively comparing naive with antigen-experienced cells was impossible with unsorted PBMCs.

The V gene lost 4 bases and the J gene lost 5 bases, with 15 bases spanning the gap. Per germline, CDR1 MNHNY and CDR2 SVGAGI (reference sequence). The CDR3 covers 15 residues. Alongside a J-beta primer mix, a sample-barcoded 5' primer served in a second PCR lasting about 6 to 12 cycles. Each of the samples gave a minimum of 3 million paired-end reads that contained CDR3. TCRdb reprocessed the 5' RACE reads with MiXCR, giving one entry per CDR3 protein. Among 1.5 million to 2 million distinct CDR3 sequences listed, approximately 39% were seen once. The table lists this clonotype with a few counts. What it recognizes is unknown. Every participating donor contributed about 10 milliliters of peripheral blood through a draw. In each sample, at least 7 million PBMCs were isolated.

The material sequenced was blood. This chain connects TRBV6-6 to TRBJ1-5; D might be TRBD1 (6 bases). The clonotype was recovered from a human donor in good health. CDR3 nucleotides: TGTGCCAGCAGTTTCGGGGGCAGGGTGGATCAGCCCCAGCATTTT. Amino acid sequence: CASSFGGRVDQPQHF.